This TCR beta chain came from a study of cytomegalovirus exposure and HLA in healthy donors. The wider study: Within an early data release were about 85 million unique TCRs drawn from HLA-typed donors. General study findings and limits: In a later analysis, a missense DCLRE1C variant was linked to TCR beta V- and J-gene trimming. With further analysis later on, most CMV-associated TCR beta chains appeared HLA-restricted.

60 Vbeta and 13 Jbeta primers were used in PCR. Original methodology: Around 10 million of the roughly 80 million unique TCR beta chains counted in a later analysis were shared. Data came from immunoSEQ multiplex PCR; TCRdb stores just in-frame clones and leaves some out. V, J and clone size are those of that table, while D and trimming were read from the DNA. The sample holds 65,000 to 100,000 clones, about 80% seen once. The table lists this clone with a few counts. Its antigen is unidentified. V lost 4 bases, J lost 7 bases, and 14 bases lay in between. CDR1 is SGHRS and CDR2 is YFSETQ in the germline V gene. The CDR3 covers 13 residues.

The TCR was taken from a female donor in good health and CMV-seronegative. The material sequenced was PBMCs. The chain carries TRBV5-1 and TRBJ1-2; no clear D. The CDR3 DNA is TGCGCCAGCAGCACCGGCCGGGGAAGTGGCTACACCTTC. It yields the protein CASSTGRGSGYTF. Complete variable domain (other parts from reference TRBV5-1 and TRBJ1-2): KAGVTQTPRYLIKTRGQQVTLSCSPISGHRSVSWYQQTPGQGLQFLFEYFSETQRNKGNFPGRFSGRQFSNSRSEMNVSTLELGDSALYLCASSTGRGSGYTFGSGTRLTVV.